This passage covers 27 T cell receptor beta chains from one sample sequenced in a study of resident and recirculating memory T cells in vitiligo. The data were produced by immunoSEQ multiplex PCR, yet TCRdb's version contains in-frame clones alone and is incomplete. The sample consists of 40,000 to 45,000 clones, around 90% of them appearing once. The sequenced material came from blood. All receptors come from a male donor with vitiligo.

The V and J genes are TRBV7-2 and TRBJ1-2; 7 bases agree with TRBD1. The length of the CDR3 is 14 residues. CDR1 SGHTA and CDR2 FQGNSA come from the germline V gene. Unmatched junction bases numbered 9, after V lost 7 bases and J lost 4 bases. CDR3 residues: CASTVPTGTYGYTF. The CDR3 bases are TGTGCCAGCACCGTCCCGACAGGGACCTATGGCTACACCTTC.

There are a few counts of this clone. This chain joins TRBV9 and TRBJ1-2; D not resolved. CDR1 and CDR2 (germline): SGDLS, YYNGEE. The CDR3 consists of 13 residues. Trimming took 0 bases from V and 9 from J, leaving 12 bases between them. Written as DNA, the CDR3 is TGTGCCAGCAGCGTAGACTACAGCGGGAGCTACACCTTC. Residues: CASSVDYSGSYTF. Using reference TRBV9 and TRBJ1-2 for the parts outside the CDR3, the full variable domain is DSGVTQTPKHLITATGQRVTLRCSPRSGDLSVYWYQQSLDQGLQFLIQYYNGEERAKGNILERFSAQQFPDLHSELNLSSLELGDSALYFCASSVDYSGSYTFGSGTRLTVV.

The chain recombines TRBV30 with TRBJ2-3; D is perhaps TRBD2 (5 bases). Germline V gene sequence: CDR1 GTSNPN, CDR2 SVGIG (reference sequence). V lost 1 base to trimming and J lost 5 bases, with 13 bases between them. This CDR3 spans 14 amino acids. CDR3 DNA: TGTGCCTGGAGTGGAGCCCCGGGGAAAGATACGCAGTATTTT. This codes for CAWSGAPGKDTQYF.

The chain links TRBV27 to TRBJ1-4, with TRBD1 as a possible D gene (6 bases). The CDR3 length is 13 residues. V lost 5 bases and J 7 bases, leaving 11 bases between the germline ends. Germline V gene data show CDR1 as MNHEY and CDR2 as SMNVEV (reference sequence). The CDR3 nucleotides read TGTGCCAGCAGTAGATGGACAGCTGAAAAACTGTTTTTT. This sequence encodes CASSRWTAEKLFF.

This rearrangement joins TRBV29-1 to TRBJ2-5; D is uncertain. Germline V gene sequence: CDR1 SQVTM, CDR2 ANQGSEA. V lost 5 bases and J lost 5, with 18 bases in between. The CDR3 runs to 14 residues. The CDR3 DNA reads TGCAGCGTTCAACACATACCCGCCGGGGAGACCCAGTACTTC. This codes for CSVQHIPAGETQYF.

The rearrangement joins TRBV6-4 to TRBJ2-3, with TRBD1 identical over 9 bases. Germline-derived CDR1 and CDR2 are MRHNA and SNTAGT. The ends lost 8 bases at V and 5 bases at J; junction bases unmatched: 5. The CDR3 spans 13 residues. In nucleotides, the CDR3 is TGTGCCAGCGCGGGACAGGGAGGAGATACGCAGTATTTT. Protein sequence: CASAGQGGDTQYF.

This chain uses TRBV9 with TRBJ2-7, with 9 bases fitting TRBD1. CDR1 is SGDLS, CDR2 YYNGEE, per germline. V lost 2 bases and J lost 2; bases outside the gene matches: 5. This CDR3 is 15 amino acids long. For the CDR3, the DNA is TGTGCCAGCAGCGTCGGGACAGGGATCCCCTACGAGCAGTACTTC. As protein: CASSVGTGIPYEQYF.

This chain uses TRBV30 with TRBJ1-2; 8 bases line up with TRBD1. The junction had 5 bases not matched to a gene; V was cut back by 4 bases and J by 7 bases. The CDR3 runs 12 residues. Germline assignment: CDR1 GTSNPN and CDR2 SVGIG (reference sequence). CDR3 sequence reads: CAWTDREIGYTF. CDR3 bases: TGTGCCTGGACGGACAGGGAAATTGGCTACACCTTC. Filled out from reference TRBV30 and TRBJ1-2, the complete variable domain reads SQTIHQWPATLVQPVGSPLSLECTVEGTSNPNLYWYRQAAGRGLQLLFYSVGIGQISSEVPQNLSASRPQDRQFILSSKKLLLSDSGFYLCAWTDREIGYTFGSGTRLTVV.

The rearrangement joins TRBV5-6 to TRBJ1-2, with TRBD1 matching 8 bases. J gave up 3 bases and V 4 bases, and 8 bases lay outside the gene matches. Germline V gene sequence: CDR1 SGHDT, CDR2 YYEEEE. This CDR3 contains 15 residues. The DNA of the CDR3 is TGTGCCAGCAGCCAGGGGGGACAGGATTACTATGGCTACACCTTC. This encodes CASSQGGQDYYGYTF.

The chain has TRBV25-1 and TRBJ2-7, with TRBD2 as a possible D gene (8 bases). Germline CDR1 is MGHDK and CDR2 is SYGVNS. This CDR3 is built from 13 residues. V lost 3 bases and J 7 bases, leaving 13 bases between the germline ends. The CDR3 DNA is TGTGCCAGCAGTGATCGGGGGGGACAGGAGCAGTACTTC. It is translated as CASSDRGGQEQYF.

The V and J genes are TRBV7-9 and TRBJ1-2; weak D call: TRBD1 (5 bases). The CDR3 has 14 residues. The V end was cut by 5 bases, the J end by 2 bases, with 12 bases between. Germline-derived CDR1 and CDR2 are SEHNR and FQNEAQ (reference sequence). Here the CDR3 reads CASSPFDRNYGYTF. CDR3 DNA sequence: TGTGCCAGCAGCCCGTTCGACAGAAACTATGGCTACACCTTC.

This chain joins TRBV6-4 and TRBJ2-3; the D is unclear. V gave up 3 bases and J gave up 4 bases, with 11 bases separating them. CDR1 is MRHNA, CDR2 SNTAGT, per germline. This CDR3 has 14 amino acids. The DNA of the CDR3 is TGTGCCAGCAGTGAAGGTGACTCGGCAGATACGCAGTATTTT. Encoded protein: CASSEGDSADTQYF.

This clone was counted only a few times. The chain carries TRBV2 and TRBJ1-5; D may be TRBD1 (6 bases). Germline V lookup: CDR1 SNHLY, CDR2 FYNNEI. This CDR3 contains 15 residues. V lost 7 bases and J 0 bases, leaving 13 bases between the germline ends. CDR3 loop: CASNVQGYSNQPQHF. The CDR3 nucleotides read TGTGCCAGCAACGTCCAGGGGTATAGCAATCAGCCCCAGCATTTT.

CDR3 DNA: TGTGCCAGCAGGGCTAGCGGGGACGGCTTGGCAGATACGCAGTATTTT. Translated, it gives CASRASGDGLADTQYF. This chain joins TRBV27 and TRBJ2-3; 9 positions agree with TRBD2. The CDR3 runs to 16 residues. The ends lost 6 bases at V and 4 bases at J; junction bases unmatched: 11. Germline V gene lookup returns CDR1 MNHEY and CDR2 SMNVEV (reference sequence).

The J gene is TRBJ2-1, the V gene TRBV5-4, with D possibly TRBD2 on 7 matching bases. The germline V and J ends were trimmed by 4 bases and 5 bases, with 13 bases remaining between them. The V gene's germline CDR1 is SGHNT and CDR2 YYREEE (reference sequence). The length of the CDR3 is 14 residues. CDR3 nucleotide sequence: TGTGCCAGCAGCAAAGGAGGGGGGGACAATGAGCAGTTCTTC. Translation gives CASSKGGGDNEQFF.

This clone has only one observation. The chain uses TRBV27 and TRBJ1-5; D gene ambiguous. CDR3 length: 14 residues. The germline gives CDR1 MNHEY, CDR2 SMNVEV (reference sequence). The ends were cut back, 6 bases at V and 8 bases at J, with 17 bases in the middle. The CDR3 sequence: CASSPRLNREPQHF. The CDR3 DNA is TGTGCCAGCAGCCCACGACTAAACCGAGAGCCCCAGCATTTT.

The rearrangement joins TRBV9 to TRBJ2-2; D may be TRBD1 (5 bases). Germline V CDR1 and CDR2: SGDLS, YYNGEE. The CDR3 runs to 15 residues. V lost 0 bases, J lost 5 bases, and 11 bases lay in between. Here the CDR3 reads CASSVGQLGTGELFF. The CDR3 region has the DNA TGTGCCAGCAGCGTAGGACAGTTGGGGACCGGGGAGCTGTTTTTT.

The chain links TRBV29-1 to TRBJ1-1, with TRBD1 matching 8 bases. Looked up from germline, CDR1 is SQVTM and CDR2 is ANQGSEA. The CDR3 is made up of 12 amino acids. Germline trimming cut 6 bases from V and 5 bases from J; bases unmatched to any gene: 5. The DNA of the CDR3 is TGCAGCGTAGACAGGGGCGGAACTGAAGCTTTCTTT. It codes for CSVDRGGTEAFF.

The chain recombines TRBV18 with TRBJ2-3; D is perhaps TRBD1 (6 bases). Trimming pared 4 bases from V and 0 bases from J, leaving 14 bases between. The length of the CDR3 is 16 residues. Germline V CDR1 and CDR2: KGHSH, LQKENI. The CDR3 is CASSLLVQGSTDTQYF. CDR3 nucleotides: TGTGCCAGCTCACTTCTCGTCCAGGGGAGCACAGATACGCAGTATTTT.

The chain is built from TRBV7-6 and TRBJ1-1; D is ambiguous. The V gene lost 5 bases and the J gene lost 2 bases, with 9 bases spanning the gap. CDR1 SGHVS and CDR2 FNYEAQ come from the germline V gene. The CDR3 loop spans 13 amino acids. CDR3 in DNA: TGTGCCAGCAGCGAGCAGGAAAACACTGAAGCTTTCTTT. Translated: CASSEQENTEAFF.

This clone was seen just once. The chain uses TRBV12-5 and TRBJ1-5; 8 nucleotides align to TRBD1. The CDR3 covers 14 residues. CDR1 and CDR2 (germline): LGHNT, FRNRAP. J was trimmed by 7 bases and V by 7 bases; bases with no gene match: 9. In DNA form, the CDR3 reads TGTGCTAGTGACTCGCAGGGGGCAGGACAGCCCCAGCATTTT. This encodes CASDSQGAGQPQHF. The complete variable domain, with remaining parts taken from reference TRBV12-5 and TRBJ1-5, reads DARVTQTPRHKVTEMGQEVTMRCQPILGHNTVFWYRQTMMQGLELLAYFRNRAPLDDSGMPKDRFSAEMPDATLATLKIQPSEPRDSAVYFCASDSQGAGQPQHFGDGTRLSIL.

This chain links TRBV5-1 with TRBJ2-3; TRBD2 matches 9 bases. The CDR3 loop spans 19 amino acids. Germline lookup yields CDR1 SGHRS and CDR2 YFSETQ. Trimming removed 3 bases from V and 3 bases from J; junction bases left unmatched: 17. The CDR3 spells CASSSSPHGSSGGTDTQYF. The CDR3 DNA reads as TGCGCCAGCAGCTCGAGTCCCCATGGGAGTAGCGGGGGTACAGATACGCAGTATTTT.

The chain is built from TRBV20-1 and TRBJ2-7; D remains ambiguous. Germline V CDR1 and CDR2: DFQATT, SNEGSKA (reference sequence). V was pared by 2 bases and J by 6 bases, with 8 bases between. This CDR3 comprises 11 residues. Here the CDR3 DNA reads TGCAGTGCTAGAAGATTGAGCGAGCAGTACTTC. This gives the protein CSARRLSEQYF.

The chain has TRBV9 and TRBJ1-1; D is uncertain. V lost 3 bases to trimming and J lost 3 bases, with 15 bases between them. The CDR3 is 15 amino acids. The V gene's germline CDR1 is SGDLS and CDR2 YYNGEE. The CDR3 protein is CASSADIRRDTEAFF. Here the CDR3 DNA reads TGTGCCAGCAGCGCAGACATACGGAGGGACACTGAAGCTTTCTTT.

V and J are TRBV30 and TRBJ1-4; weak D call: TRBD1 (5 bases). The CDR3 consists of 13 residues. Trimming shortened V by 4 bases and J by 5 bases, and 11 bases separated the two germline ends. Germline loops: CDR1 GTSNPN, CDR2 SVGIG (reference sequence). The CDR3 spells CAWTGTENEKLFF. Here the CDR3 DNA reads TGTGCCTGGACCGGGACTGAGAATGAAAAACTGTTTTTT.

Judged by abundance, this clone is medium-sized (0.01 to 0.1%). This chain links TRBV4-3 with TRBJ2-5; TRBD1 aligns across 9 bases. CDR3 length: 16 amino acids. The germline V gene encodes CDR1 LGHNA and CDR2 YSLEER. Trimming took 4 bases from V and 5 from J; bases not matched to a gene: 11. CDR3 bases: TGCGCCAGCAGCCCAGAAACCGGGACAGGGTGGGAGACCCAGTACTTC. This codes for CASSPETGTGWETQYF.

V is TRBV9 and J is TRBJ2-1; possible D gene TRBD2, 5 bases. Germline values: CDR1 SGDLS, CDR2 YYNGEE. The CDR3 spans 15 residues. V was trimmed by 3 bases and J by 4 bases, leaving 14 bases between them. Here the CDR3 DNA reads TGTGCCAGCAGCGCATCCCAGGACTTTTACAATGAGCAGTTCTTC. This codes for CASSASQDFYNEQFF.